The present T cell receptor beta chain was sequenced within a study of T cells after yellow fever vaccination. In this sample, this clonotype turned up a few times. The CDR3 runs 14 residues. Per germline, CDR1 SNHLY and CDR2 FYNNEI. V trimming: 6 bases; J trimming: 2 bases; junction bases outside the gene matches: 7. MiXCR, applied by TCRdb to the 5' RACE reads, yields one record per CDR3 protein. Of nearly 550,000 distinct CDR3 sequences listed, about 19% were seen once; the top ten hold about 13%. The sequencing here drew on PBMCs, taken 15 days after the yellow fever booster vaccination. The genes are TRBV2 and TRBJ2-7; 7 bases agree with TRBD2. This TCR was sampled from a man between 25 and 39 years old who received the YFV17D yellow fever vaccine. DNA of the CDR3: TGTGCCAGCAGGAACGGTGCGGGGGCCTACGAGCAGTACTTC. Its protein product is CASRNGAGAYEQYF. The whole variable domain, remainder taken from reference TRBV2 and TRBJ2-7, is EPEVTQTPSHQVTQMGQEVILRCVPISNHLYFYWYRQILGQKVEFLVSFYNNEISEKSEIFDDQFSVERPDGSNFTLKIRSTKLEDSAMYFCASRNGAGAYEQYFGPGTRLTVT.